This T cell receptor beta chain originates from a study of PD-1 blockade in classical Hodgkin lymphoma. Here immunoSEQ multiplex PCR was the method, and the copy in TCRdb shows in-frame clones only, minus some. Altogether approximately 96,000 clones are present, roughly 91% being singletons, with the ten largest covering just under 2%. The CDR3 consists of 18 residues. Germline CDR1 reads LNHNV; CDR2 reads YYDKDF (reference sequence). V was clipped by 1 base and J by 4 bases; unmatched bases: 13. Regarding time point: cycle 4 day 1 (C4D1), after 5 to 7 weeks of nivolumab. In every patient, relapse followed autologous stem cell transplantation, while exposure to brentuximab vedotin differed.

The V and J genes are TRBV15 and TRBJ1-2, with TRBD1 matching over 9 bases. The origin of this receptor is a human donor with classical Hodgkin lymphoma. The sequences come from peripheral blood mononuclear cells (PBMCs), collected before the fourth cycle of nivolumab. CDR3 sequence reads: CATSRVWRQGVEGYGYTF. The CDR3 bases are TGTGCCACCAGCAGAGTATGGAGACAGGGGGTAGAAGGCTATGGCTACACCTTC.